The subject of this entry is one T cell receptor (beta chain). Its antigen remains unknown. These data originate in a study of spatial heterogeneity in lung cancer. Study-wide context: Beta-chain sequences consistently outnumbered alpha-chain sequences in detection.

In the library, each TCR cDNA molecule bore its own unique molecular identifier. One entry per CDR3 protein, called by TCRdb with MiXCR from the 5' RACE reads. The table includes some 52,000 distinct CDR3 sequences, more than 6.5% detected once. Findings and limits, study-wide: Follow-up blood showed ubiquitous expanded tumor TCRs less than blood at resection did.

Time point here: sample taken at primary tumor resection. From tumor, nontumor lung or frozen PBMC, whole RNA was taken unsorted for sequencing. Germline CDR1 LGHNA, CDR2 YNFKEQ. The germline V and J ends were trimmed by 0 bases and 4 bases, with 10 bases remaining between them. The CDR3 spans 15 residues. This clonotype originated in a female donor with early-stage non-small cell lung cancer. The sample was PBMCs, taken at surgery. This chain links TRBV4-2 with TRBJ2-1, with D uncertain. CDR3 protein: CASSQDPVLYNEQFF. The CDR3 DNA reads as TGTGCCAGCAGCCAAGATCCTGTCCTTTACAATGAGCAGTTCTTC.